The 30 T cell receptor beta chains reported below all come from one sample, sequenced in a study of neurological immune-mediated disorders. TCRdb reprocessed the 5' RACE reads via MiXCR and lists one record per CDR3 protein. The sample contains roughly 56,000 distinct CDR3 sequences, under 3.5% of which appear only once. Sequences were obtained from PBMCs. These receptors originate from an older woman with multiple sclerosis.

This clonotype was seen at least ten times. The V gene is TRBV9, the J gene TRBJ2-2; TRBD2 matches 7 bases. Trimming cost V 7 bases and J 4 bases; bases outside gene matches: 13. Germline V gene sequence: CDR1 SGDLS, CDR2 YYNGEE. The CDR3 totals 16 residues. CDR3 coding DNA: TGTGCCAGCTCCCCTCTACCTAGCGGCGGCACCGGGGAGCTGTTTTTT. Translation gives CASSPLPSGGTGELFF.

This clonotype was seen at least ten times. The chain joins TRBV7-2 to TRBJ2-3; TRBD2 agrees at 12 bases. This CDR3 region has 18 residues. The germline V gene has CDR1 SGHTA and CDR2 FQGNSA. Unmatched junction bases numbered 10, after V lost 3 bases and J lost 3 bases. CDR3 nucleotide sequence: TGTGCCAGCAGCTTCAACAGGCCCGGGACTAGCGGGACAGATACGCAGTATTTT. Residues: CASSFNRPGTSGTDTQYF.

This clonotype has a count of ten or more. V gene TRBV4-1 combines with J gene TRBJ1-2; D not certain. CDR1 and CDR2 (germline): MGHRA, YSYEKL. CDR3 length: 14 residues. Deletions cut 4 bases from V and 4 bases from J, with 13 bases between. Here the CDR3 reads CASSPADPTYGYTF. CDR3 DNA sequence: TGCGCCAGCAGCCCCGCCGACCCCACCTATGGCTACACCTTC.

This clonotype was detected many times. This rearrangement joins TRBV18 to TRBJ2-7, with unresolved D. The CDR3 sequence is 13 residues long. The V end lost 4 bases, the J end lost 6 bases, and 13 bases lay between the germline ends. Per the germline V gene, CDR1 is KGHSH and CDR2 is LQKENI. The CDR3 protein is CASSHYTIPEQYF. DNA for the CDR3: TGTGCCAGCTCACACTATACGATTCCCGAGCAGTACTTC. Looking up the rest from reference TRBV18 and TRBJ2-7 gives the full variable domain: NAGVMQNPRHLVRRRGQEARLRCSPMKGHSHVYWYRQLPEEGLKFMVYLQKENIIDESGMPKERFSAEFPKEGPSILRIQQVVRGDSAAYFCASSHYTIPEQYFGPGTRLTVT.

This clonotype was found many times. The chain combines TRBV12-3 or TRBV12-4 with TRBJ1-6; 9 nucleotides agree with TRBD1. Trimming took 6 bases from V and 9 from J; bases not matched to a gene: 6. This CDR3 contains 14 residues. The CDR3 DNA reads TGTGCCAGCAGCTCAGGGACAGGGCGTTCACCCCTCCACTTT. Its protein is CASSSGTGRSPLHF.

This clonotype was recorded at least ten times. The rearrangement joins TRBV7-2 to TRBJ2-7; 7 bases are a match to TRBD2. J was trimmed by 2 bases and V by 5 bases; bases with no gene match: 6. Germline V gene lookup returns CDR1 SGHTA and CDR2 FQGNSA. This CDR3 contains 14 residues. The CDR3 reads CASSPGLSPYEQYF. CDR3 nucleotides: TGTGCCAGCAGCCCGGGACTAAGCCCCTACGAGCAGTACTTC.

This clonotype was counted many times. The chain recombines TRBV5-1 with TRBJ2-7; weak D call: TRBD2 (6 bases). V was pared by 0 bases and J by 3 bases, with 19 bases between. CDR3 size: 17 residues. Per the germline V gene, CDR1 is SGHRS and CDR2 is YFSETQ. CDR3 protein: CASSLGPGRRVGYEQYF. CDR3 nucleotides: TGCGCCAGCAGCTTGGGGCCAGGGAGGAGGGTAGGCTACGAGCAGTACTTC.

This clonotype was picked up a small number of times. A much larger clone lies a single base off, so this may be a read error. The chain combines TRBV15 with TRBJ2-7; D remains ambiguous. CDR3 length: 13 residues. Germline values: CDR1 LNHNV, CDR2 YYDKDF (reference sequence). V lost 0 bases and J 7 bases, leaving 10 bases between the germline ends. The CDR3 loop reads CATSREFREEQYF. The DNA for the CDR3 is TGTGCCACCAGCAGAGAATTTAGGGAAGAGCAGTACTTC.

The table lists this clonotype with many counts. The DNA for the CDR3 is TGCAGTGCTAGAGCGGGACAGGGTAGAACAGATACGCAGTATTTT. Encoded protein: CSARAGQGRTDTQYF. The rearrangement joins TRBV20-1 to TRBJ2-3, with 9 positions matching TRBD1. The V gene end was trimmed by 1 base and the J gene end by 3 bases; junction bases not matched to a gene: 5. The CDR3 runs 15 residues. The V gene's germline CDR1 is DFQATT and CDR2 SNEGSKA (reference sequence).

This clonotype was counted ten times or more. V is TRBV5-1 and J is TRBJ2-7; D may be TRBD1 (5 bases). CDR3 length: 12 residues. Germline CDR1 SGHRS, CDR2 YFSETQ. Deletions cut 4 bases from V and 7 bases from J, with 12 bases between. The CDR3 here is CASSQQDREQYF. CDR3 sequence (DNA): TGCGCCAGCAGCCAACAGGATCGAGAGCAGTACTTC. Looking up the rest from reference TRBV5-1 and TRBJ2-7 gives the full variable domain: KAGVTQTPRYLIKTRGQQVTLSCSPISGHRSVSWYQQTPGQGLQFLFEYFSETQRNKGNFPGRFSGRQFSNSRSEMNVSTLELGDSALYLCASSQQDREQYFGPGTRLTVT.

This clonotype has a count of ten or more. The gene calls are TRBV7-2 and TRBJ2-4; no definite D call. The CDR3 runs 15 residues. V was cut by 1 base and J by 5 bases, with 12 bases left in between. Per the germline V gene, CDR1 is SGHTA and CDR2 is FQGNSA. The CDR3 DNA follows: TGTGCCAGCAGCTTAGTACACAGTCCCCAAAACATTCAGTACTTC. Translating gives CASSLVHSPQNIQYF.

This clonotype showed up just a few times. The rearrangement links TRBV6-2 or TRBV6-3 to TRBJ2-2; D not resolved. Germline V gives CDR1 MNHEY, CDR2 SVGEGT. Trimming removed 2 bases from V and 0 bases from J, with 7 bases in between. The CDR3 contains 15 residues. The CDR3: CASSYTTANTGELFF. The CDR3 DNA sequence: TGTGCCAGCAGTTACACTACAGCGAACACCGGGGAGCTGTTTTTT.

This clonotype occurred many times. J is TRBJ2-3 and V is TRBV15, with D perhaps assigned TRBD1 or TRBD2 (5 bases each). The CDR3 runs to 16 residues. The germline V gene encodes CDR1 LNHNV and CDR2 YYDKDF (reference sequence). Trimming pared 7 bases from V and 1 base from J, leaving 18 bases between. CDR3 nucleotide sequence: TGTGCCACCAACCGGGACGTTGGAGGTCGCACAGATACGCAGTATTTT. Translated: CATNRDVGGRTDTQYF.

This clonotype appeared many times. The V and J genes are TRBV27 and TRBJ2-5; 9 bases match TRBD1. After removal of 10 bases from V and 4 bases from J, the junction contained 10 bases not matched to a gene. CDR1 is MNHEY, CDR2 SMNVEV, per germline (reference sequence). This CDR3 is built from 14 residues. The CDR3 is CATRPGQGRETQYF. CDR3 bases: TGTGCCACCCGACCCGGACAGGGGAGAGAGACCCAGTACTTC.

This clonotype was detected only a few times. The J gene is TRBJ1-5, the V gene TRBV10-1, with D tentatively TRBD1 (6 bases). The V and J ends lost 4 bases and 4 bases respectively, with 8 bases between them. CDR1 WNHNN and CDR2 SYGVQD come from the germline V gene (reference sequence). The CDR3 contains 13 residues. The CDR3 coding sequence is TGCGCCAGCAGTGCAGGGGTGAATCAGCCCCAGCATTTT. As protein: CASSAGVNQPQHF.

This clonotype was seen many times. The CDR3 loop reads CASSYNGYEQYF. CDR3 nucleotide sequence: TGTGCCAGTAGTTACAACGGGTACGAGCAGTACTTC. The V and J genes are TRBV19 and TRBJ2-7; D not certain. The germline V gene has CDR1 LNHDA and CDR2 SQIVND (reference sequence). Trimming took off 5 bases at V and 4 bases at J, with 9 bases between the two ends. The CDR3 is 12 amino acids.

This clonotype was counted at least ten times. J is TRBJ2-3 and V is TRBV5-1, with D perhaps being TRBD1 or TRBD2 (5 bases each). Germline V gene data show CDR1 as SGHRS and CDR2 as YFSETQ. This CDR3 is 14 amino acids long. The V gene lost 6 bases and the J gene lost 0 bases, with 11 bases spanning the gap. CDR3 sequence: CASTWGTSTDTQYF. DNA of the CDR3: TGCGCCAGCACTTGGGGGACGAGCACAGATACGCAGTATTTT.

This clonotype occurred many times. The rearrangement joins TRBV20-1 to TRBJ2-3; D remains ambiguous. The germline CDR1 and CDR2 sequences are DFQATT and SNEGSKA (reference sequence). This CDR3 has 12 amino acids. The CDR3 DNA reads as TGCAGCCTAGGTAGGGCCACAGATACGCAGTATTTT. Its protein product is CSLGRATDTQYF.

Many counts were recorded for this clonotype. V usage is TRBV7-2 and J usage is TRBJ2-7, with D hard to call. The CDR3 spans 15 residues. The V end lost 5 bases, the J end lost 0 bases, and 14 bases lay between the germline ends. The germline gives CDR1 SGHTA, CDR2 FQGNSA. CDR3 sequence: CASSLQRSSSYEQYF. The CDR3 nucleotides are TGTGCCAGCAGCCTACAGAGGAGCAGCTCCTACGAGCAGTACTTC.

V gene TRBV7-2 combines with J gene TRBJ1-2, with 9 positions matching TRBD1. The length of the CDR3 is 14 residues. Germline CDR1 is SGHTA and CDR2 is FQGNSA. The trim removed 5 bases at V and 2 bases at J, leaving 3 bases unmatched. CDR3: CASSVDRGNYGYTF. CDR3 in DNA: TGTGCCAGCAGCGTGGACAGGGGAAACTATGGCTACACCTTC.

This clonotype has at least ten counts. The chain combines TRBV5-1 with TRBJ2-1; no definite D call. Germline assignment: CDR1 SGHRS and CDR2 YFSETQ. Trimming shortened V by 1 base and J by 8 bases, and 31 bases separated the two germline ends. This CDR3 region has 20 residues. CDR3 amino acids: CASSLLVRSYRVLQGDEQFF. The CDR3 DNA is TGCGCCAGCAGCTTGCTGGTCAGATCCTATAGGGTCTTACAAGGCGATGAGCAGTTCTTC.

This clonotype showed up many times. The chain has TRBV4-1 and TRBJ1-4; 7 bases fit TRBD1. Trimming cost V 2 bases and J 8 bases; bases outside gene matches: 11. CDR3 length equals 16 residues. CDR1 and CDR2 (germline): MGHRA, YSYEKL. The CDR3 here is CASSQWTGTEGEKLFF. CDR3 coding DNA: TGCGCCAGCAGCCAATGGACCGGGACAGAGGGAGAAAAACTGTTTTTT.

This clonotype was recorded at least ten times. This chain uses TRBV9 with TRBJ1-2, with TRBD1 as a possible D gene (5 bases). The CDR3 runs to 14 residues. V lost 0 bases to trimming and J lost 5 bases, with 11 bases between them. Germline V CDR1 and CDR2: SGDLS, YYNGEE. The CDR3 nucleotides are TGTGCCAGCAGCGTAGCGCCGGGGGATTATGGCTACACCTTC. As protein: CASSVAPGDYGYTF.

Ten or more counts support this clonotype. V is TRBV27 and J is TRBJ1-6; D may be TRBD1 (6 bases). Germline V lookup: CDR1 MNHEY, CDR2 SMNVEV (reference sequence). The CDR3 length is 17 residues. The germline V and J ends were trimmed by 2 bases and 0 bases, with 11 bases remaining between them. The CDR3: CASSLKGRGSYNSPLHF. The CDR3, as DNA: TGTGCCAGCAGTTTAAAGGGCAGGGGCTCCTATAATTCACCCCTCCACTTT.

This clonotype was seen at least ten times. V and J are TRBV5-1 and TRBJ2-7; weak D call: TRBD1 (5 bases). The V gene lost 2 bases and the J gene lost 3 bases, with 24 bases spanning the gap. CDR3 length equals 18 residues. Germline V gene lookup returns CDR1 SGHRS and CDR2 YFSETQ. The CDR3 bases are TGCGCCAGCAGCTTAAGGTCGCCAGGGTATCTCCCAAGCTACGAGCAGTACTTC. Its translation is CASSLRSPGYLPSYEQYF.

This clonotype was seen many times. The rearrangement links TRBV5-1 to TRBJ2-2; TRBD1 aligns across 8 bases. The germline V gene encodes CDR1 SGHRS and CDR2 YFSETQ. The CDR3 length is 16 residues. The V and J ends lost 4 bases and 4 bases, in that order; junction bases with no gene match: 9. CDR3 nucleotides: TGCGCCAGCAGCGTTCAGGGGGCTCGTGGCACCGGGGAGCTGTTTTTT. Protein product: CASSVQGARGTGELFF.

This clonotype was recorded at least ten times. The V gene is TRBV15, the J gene TRBJ2-7; D call uncertain. The CDR3 loop spans 13 amino acids. Deletions cut 0 bases from V and 7 bases from J, with 10 bases between. Germline CDR1 LNHNV, CDR2 YYDKDF (reference sequence). In DNA, the CDR3 is TGTGCCACCAGCAGAGATAAAGATGCAGAGCAGTACTTC. Protein product: CATSRDKDAEQYF. The whole variable domain, remainder taken from reference TRBV15 and TRBJ2-7, is DAMVIQNPRYQVTQFGKPVTLSCSQTLNHNVMYWYQQKSSQAPKLLFHYYDKDFNNEADTPDNFQSRRPNTSFCFLDIRSPGLGDTAMYLCATSRDKDAEQYFGPGTRLTVT.

This clonotype was counted ten times or more. This chain joins TRBV7-3 and TRBJ2-2; D tentatively fits TRBD1 or TRBD2 (6 bases each). The CDR3 extends over 18 amino acids. In germline, CDR1 is SGHTA, CDR2 FQGTGA. V gave up 1 base and J gave up 0 bases, with 15 bases separating them. The CDR3 loop reads CASSLRGKGGPNTGELFF. CDR3 DNA sequence: TGTGCCAGCAGCTTAAGAGGAAAGGGGGGCCCGAACACCGGGGAGCTGTTTTTT. Using reference TRBV7-3 and TRBJ2-2 for the parts outside the CDR3, the full variable domain is GAGVSQTPSNKVTEKGKYVELRCDPISGHTALYWYRQSLGQGPEFLIYFQGTGAADDSGLPNDRFFAVRPEGSVSTLKIQRTERGDSAVYLCASSLRGKGGPNTGELFFGEGSRLTVL.

This clonotype occurred many times. The chain carries TRBV5-1 and TRBJ1-6, with 7 bases identical to TRBD1. V was pared by 7 bases and J by 6 bases, with 7 bases of the junction left unmatched. CDR1 and CDR2 from the germline V gene are SGHRS and YFSETQ. This CDR3 contains 14 residues. CDR3: CASSMGQPNSPLHF. CDR3 sequence (DNA): TGCGCCAGCTCGATGGGACAGCCTAATTCACCCCTCCACTTT.

This clonotype was counted ten times or more. V is TRBV6-1 and J is TRBJ2-7, with D possibly matching TRBD1 (6 bases). Germline loops: CDR1 MNHNS, CDR2 SASEGT. This CDR3 comprises 15 residues. Trimming pared 2 bases from V and 0 bases from J, leaving 11 bases between. The DNA for the CDR3 is TGTGCCAGCAGTGAAACGGGACAAAGCTCCTACGAGCAGTACTTC. As protein: CASSETGQSSYEQYF.